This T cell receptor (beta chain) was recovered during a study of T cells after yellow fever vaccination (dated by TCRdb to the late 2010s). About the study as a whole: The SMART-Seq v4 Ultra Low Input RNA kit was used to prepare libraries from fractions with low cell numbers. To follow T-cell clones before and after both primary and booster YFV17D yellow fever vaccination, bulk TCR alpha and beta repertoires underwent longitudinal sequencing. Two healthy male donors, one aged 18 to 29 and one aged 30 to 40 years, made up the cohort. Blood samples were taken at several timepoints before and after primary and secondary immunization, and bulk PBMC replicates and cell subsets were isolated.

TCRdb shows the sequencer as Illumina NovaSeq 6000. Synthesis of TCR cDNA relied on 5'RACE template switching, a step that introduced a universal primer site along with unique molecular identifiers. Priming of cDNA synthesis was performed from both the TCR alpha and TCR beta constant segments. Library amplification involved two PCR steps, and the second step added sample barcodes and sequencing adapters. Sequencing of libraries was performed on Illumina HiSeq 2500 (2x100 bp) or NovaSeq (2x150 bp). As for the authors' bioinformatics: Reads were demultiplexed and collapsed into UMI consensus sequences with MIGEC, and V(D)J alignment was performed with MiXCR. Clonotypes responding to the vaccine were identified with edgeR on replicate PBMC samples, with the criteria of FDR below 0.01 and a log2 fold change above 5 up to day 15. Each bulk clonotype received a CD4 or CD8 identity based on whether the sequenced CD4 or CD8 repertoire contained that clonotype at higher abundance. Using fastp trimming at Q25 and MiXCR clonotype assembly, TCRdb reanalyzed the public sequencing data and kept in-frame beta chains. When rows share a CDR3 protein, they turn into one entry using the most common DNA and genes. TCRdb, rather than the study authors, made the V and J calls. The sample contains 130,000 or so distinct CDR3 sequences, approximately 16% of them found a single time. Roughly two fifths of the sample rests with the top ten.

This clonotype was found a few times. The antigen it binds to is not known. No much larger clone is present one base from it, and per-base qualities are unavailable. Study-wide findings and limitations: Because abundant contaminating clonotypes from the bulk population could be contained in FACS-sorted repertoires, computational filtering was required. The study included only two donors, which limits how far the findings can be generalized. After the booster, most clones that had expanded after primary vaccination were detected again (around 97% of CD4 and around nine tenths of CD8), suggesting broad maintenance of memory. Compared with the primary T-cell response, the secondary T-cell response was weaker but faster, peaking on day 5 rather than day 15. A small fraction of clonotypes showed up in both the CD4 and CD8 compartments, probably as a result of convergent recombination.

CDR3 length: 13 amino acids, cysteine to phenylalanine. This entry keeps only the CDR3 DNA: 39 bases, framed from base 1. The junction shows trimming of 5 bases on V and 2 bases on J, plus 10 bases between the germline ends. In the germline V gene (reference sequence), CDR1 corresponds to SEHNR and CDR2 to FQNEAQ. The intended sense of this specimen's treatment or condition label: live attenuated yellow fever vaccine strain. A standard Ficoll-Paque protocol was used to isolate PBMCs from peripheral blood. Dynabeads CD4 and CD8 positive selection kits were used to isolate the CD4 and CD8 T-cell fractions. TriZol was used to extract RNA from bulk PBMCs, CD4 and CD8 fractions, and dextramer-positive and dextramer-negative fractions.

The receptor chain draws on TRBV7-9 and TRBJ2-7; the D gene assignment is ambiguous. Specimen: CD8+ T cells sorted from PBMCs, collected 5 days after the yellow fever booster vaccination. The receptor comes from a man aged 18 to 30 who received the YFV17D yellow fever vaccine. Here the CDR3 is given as CASSRGDAYEQYF. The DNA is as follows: TGTGCCAGCAGCCGTGGGGATGCCTACGAGCAGTACTTC.